Following are 10 T cell receptor beta chains from one sample sequenced in a study of cytomegalovirus exposure and HLA in healthy donors. The study ran its PCR with 60 Vbeta and 13 Jbeta primers. Profiling relied on immunoSEQ multiplex PCR, and the TCRdb table lists in-frame clones only, not all of them. This sample carries about 40,000 clones, 68% of them seen once, and the ten largest clones take around 4%. The sequencing input was PBMCs. These receptors all stem from a man aged 35 to 55 in good health and CMV-seronegative.

The chain is built from TRBV7-9 and TRBJ2-1; D possibly corresponds to TRBD1 (5 bases). Germline CDR1 is SEHNR and CDR2 is FQNEAQ (reference sequence). V was clipped by 1 base and J by 9 bases, with 19 bases between them. The CDR3 totals 16 residues. CDR3 sequence (DNA): TGTGCCAGCAGCTTAGGCAGGGCCCCTCGGGTGGGTGAGCAGTTCTTC. It specifies CASSLGRAPRVGEQFF.

The chain employs TRBV30 and TRBJ2-3, with a tentative D call TRBD1 (5 bases). Trimming removed 3 bases at V and 2 bases at J, with 12 bases between. Germline CDR1 GTSNPN, CDR2 SVGIG (reference sequence). CDR3 length: 14 residues. The CDR3 sequence: CAWRKGVLTDTQYF. The DNA for the CDR3 is TGTGCCTGGAGGAAAGGGGTCCTCACAGATACGCAGTATTTT.

The chain joins TRBV30 to TRBJ2-1; D ambiguous. V was pared by 5 bases and J by 0 bases, with 8 bases between. The CDR3 extends over 13 amino acids. CDR1 is GTSNPN, CDR2 SVGIG, per germline (reference sequence). This chain's CDR3 is CAWAPSSYNEQFF. CDR3 DNA sequence: TGTGCCTGGGCCCCGAGCTCCTACAATGAGCAGTTCTTC.

The rearrangement joins TRBV10-1 to TRBJ1-5; TRBD1 matches 10 bases. Germline CDR1 is WNHNN and CDR2 is SYGVQD (reference sequence). J lost 6 bases, V lost 6 bases, and 8 bases had no gene match. This CDR3 has 15 amino acids. The CDR3 nucleotides read TGCGCCAGCAGACCTCCGGGACAGGGGCCTCAGCCCCAGCATTTT. Its protein is CASRPPGQGPQPQHF.

This clone occurred a few times. V usage is TRBV6-1 and J usage is TRBJ1-2; 9 bases line up with TRBD1. Germline V gene sequence: CDR1 MNHNS, CDR2 SASEGT. V lost 3 bases to trimming and J lost 5 bases; unmatched junction nucleotides: 4. This CDR3 has 14 amino acids. The CDR3 bases are TGTGCCAGCAGTGAGGAGGACAGGGGATATGGCTACACCTTC. Translation: CASSEEDRGYGYTF.

This clone was seen more than once but under ten times. The V and J genes are TRBV5-1 and TRBJ1-5, with 8 bases fitting TRBD1. After removal of 4 bases from V and 7 bases from J, the junction contained 7 bases not matched to a gene. Germline CDR1 and CDR2: SGHRS and YFSETQ. This CDR3 has 14 residues. The CDR3 nucleotides read TGCGCCAGCAGCCCAGGACAGGGTGGACAGCCCCAGCATTTT. Translating it yields CASSPGQGGQPQHF.

The J gene is TRBJ1-2, the V gene TRBV5-4; 7 nucleotides match TRBD1. The CDR3 has 13 residues. Germline CDR1 and CDR2: SGHNT and YYREEE (reference sequence). With V trimmed by 5 bases and J by 6 bases, 7 bases remained unmatched. CDR3 bases: TGTGCCAGCAGGGTCGGACAGGTGGATGGCTACACCTTC. This translates into CASRVGQVDGYTF.

The chain couples TRBV5-6 to TRBJ2-3; D is perhaps TRBD2 (5 bases). This CDR3 has 17 amino acids. Germline CDR1 is SGHDT and CDR2 is YYEEEE. V lost 3 bases and J lost 4, with 21 bases in between. CDR3 sequence: CASSSIAYQSSPDTQYF. CDR3 coding DNA: TGTGCCAGCAGCTCCATAGCGTACCAGTCAAGCCCAGATACGCAGTATTTT.

The gene calls are TRBV18 and TRBJ1-1; maybe TRBD1 (5 bases). The CDR3 is 14 amino acids. CDR1 is KGHSH, CDR2 LQKENI, per germline. V was pared by 6 bases and J by 0 bases, with 11 bases between. As DNA, the CDR3 is TGTGCCAGCTCTCCGGGGGGAATGAACACTGAAGCTTTCTTT. As protein: CASSPGGMNTEAFF.

This clone was seen a single time. The chain uses TRBV5-1 and TRBJ1-1, with a weak D call TRBD1 (5 bases). The CDR3 sequence is 16 residues long. From germline, CDR1 is SGHRS and CDR2 YFSETQ. The ends were cut back, 4 bases at V and 1 base at J, with 17 bases in the middle. The CDR3 sequence: CASSHPELGGNTEAFF. The CDR3 DNA reads TGCGCCAGCAGCCACCCAGAGCTGGGGGGGAACACTGAAGCTTTCTTT.